This TCR beta chain comes out of a study of response to subunit inactivated influenza vaccine. Study observations and caveats: Few additional T cells are recruited per seasonal influenza vaccination, authors suggested.

CDR1 and CDR2 (germline): SQVTM, ANQGSEA. This CDR3 is built from 15 residues. Trimming at V came to 6 bases and at J to 4 bases, leaving 6 bases not matched to a gene. This clonotype was seen a few times. Its antigen remains unknown. MiXCR, applied by TCRdb to the RT-PCR reads, yields one record per CDR3 protein. This repertoire shows under 800,000 distinct CDR3 sequences, roughly 13% found once; its top ten account for 5.5% to 7%. The chain is built from TRBV29-1 and TRBJ2-1, with 13 bases fitting TRBD2. Here the sequenced sample was PBMCs from blood, taken approximately 15 days before vaccination. The TCR originated in a man aged 50 or older who received an inactivated influenza vaccine. For the CDR3, the DNA is TGCAGCGTGACGTGGACTAGCGGGAGTTACAATGAGCAGTTCTTC. Its translation: CSVTWTSGSYNEQFF.